Each of the 21 T cell receptor beta chains below was sequenced from the same sample in a study of T cells in Graves' hyperthyroidism and ophthalmopathy (dated by TCRdb to the late 2010s). Library construction relied on multiplex PCR. Sequencing instrument: Illumina HiSeq 2000. The TCR beta CDR3 regions were amplified from RNA transcripts. The TCR CDR3 was subjected to a first round of RT-PCR using the HTBI primer set and the Qiagen OneStep RT-PCR kit. Starting from the raw public reads, TCRdb applied fastp trimming at Q25, assembled clones with MiXCR and retained in-frame beta chains. Each CDR3 protein gets just one entry, which takes the most common genes and DNA from the rows behind it. The sample table records some 180,000 distinct CDR3 sequences; about 17% of these occur just once. About 56% of the sample is in the top ten clones. The sequencing input was blood. All receptors derive from a woman aged 50 to 65 with Graves' hyperthyroidism.

This clonotype was counted ten times or more. V usage is TRBV7-2 and J usage is TRBJ1-1; D gene ambiguous. There are 14 residues in the CDR3. CDR1 is SGHTA and CDR2 is FQGNSA in the germline V gene. The V end lost 6 bases, the J end lost 1 base, and 12 bases lay between the germline ends. Here the CDR3 reads CASSHGGRNTEAFF. The CDR3 region has the DNA TGTGCCAGCAGTCACGGCGGAAGGAACACTGAAGCTTTCTTT.

This clonotype appeared many times. V is TRBV7-9 and J is TRBJ2-1; 12 positions match TRBD2. The CDR3 length is 18 residues. The germline gives CDR1 SEHNR, CDR2 FQNEAQ (reference sequence). With V trimmed by 4 bases and J by 1 base, 8 bases remained unmatched. CDR3 sequence reads: CASSSRGLAGTSYNEQFF. CDR3 bases: TGTGCCAGCAGCTCAAGGGGACTAGCGGGCACTTCCTACAATGAGCAGTTCTTC.

This clonotype was picked up a small number of times. The V and J genes are TRBV20-1 and TRBJ2-1, with 12 bases identical to TRBD2. The CDR3 sequence is 16 residues long. V was pared by 6 bases and J by 0 bases, with 6 bases of the junction left unmatched. The germline V gene encodes CDR1 DFQATT and CDR2 SNEGSKA (reference sequence). This CDR3 is CSATTLAGGSYNEQFF. CDR3 nucleotide sequence: TGCAGTGCCACCACACTAGCGGGAGGCTCCTACAATGAGCAGTTCTTC.

In its sample, this clonotype was seen many times. The rearrangement joins TRBV30 to TRBJ2-1; weak D call: TRBD2 (6 bases). This CDR3 comprises 14 residues. The germline V gene has CDR1 GTSNPN and CDR2 SVGIG (reference sequence). The V end lost 2 bases, the J end lost 6 bases, and 14 bases lay between the germline ends. The CDR3: CAWSTSTPTNEQFF. The CDR3 region has the DNA TGTGCCTGGAGTACTAGCACCCCCACCAATGAGCAGTTCTTC.

This clonotype was seen only a few times. The chain employs TRBV24-1 and TRBJ2-1; a weak D match, TRBD1 (5 bases). V shed 4 bases and J shed 0 bases, with 12 bases lying between them. The CDR3 runs to 16 residues. The germline CDR1 and CDR2 sequences are KGHDR and SFDVKD. The CDR3 DNA reads TGTGCCACCAGTGACCCGCTGGACAACTCCTACAATGAGCAGTTCTTC. Encoded protein: CATSDPLDNSYNEQFF.

This clonotype was seen at least ten times. The gene calls are TRBV5-1 and TRBJ2-2, with TRBD1 matching over 10 bases. Germline V CDR1 and CDR2: SGHRS, YFSETQ. With V trimmed by 4 bases and J by 0 bases, 6 bases remained unmatched. This CDR3 is built from 17 residues. CDR3 in amino acids: CASSPRGTGANTGELFF. The CDR3, as DNA: TGCGCCAGCAGCCCCCGAGGGACAGGGGCGAACACCGGGGAGCTGTTTTTT. The entire variable domain, with the rest obtained from reference TRBV5-1 and TRBJ2-2, is as follows: KAGVTQTPRYLIKTRGQQVTLSCSPISGHRSVSWYQQTPGQGLQFLFEYFSETQRNKGNFPGRFSGRQFSNSRSEMNVSTLELGDSALYLCASSPRGTGANTGELFFGEGSRLTVL.

This clonotype came up many times. This sequence joins TRBV20-1 and TRBJ2-1; 8 bases line up with TRBD2. The CDR3 has 15 amino acids. CDR1 is DFQATT and CDR2 is SNEGSKA in the germline V gene (reference sequence). The junction had 12 bases not matched to a gene; V was cut back by 3 bases and J by 8 bases. The chain's CDR3 is CSARAGGGRNDEQFF. CDR3 coding DNA: TGCAGTGCTAGGGCAGGTGGCGGGAGGAACGATGAGCAGTTCTTC.

As to this clonotype: This may arise from a read error, as a much more abundant clone is one base away. The chain links TRBV3-1 to TRBJ2-4; weak D call: TRBD1 (5 bases). V was trimmed by 1 base and J by 9 bases, leaving 16 bases between them. The CDR3 consists of 15 residues. CDR1 is LGHDT and CDR2 is YNNKEL in the germline V gene (reference sequence). The CDR3 loop is CASSQGGASRVIQYF. As DNA, the CDR3 is TGTGCCAGCAGCCAAGGTGGGGCTAGTCGGGTCATTCAGTACTTC.

A word on this clonotype: This may be a read error, as it is one base from a much larger clone. This chain uses TRBV28 with TRBJ1-4; 8 nucleotides line up with TRBD1. The germline V gene encodes CDR1 MDHEN and CDR2 SYDVKM. The CDR3 is 18 amino acids. The V gene end was trimmed by 6 bases and the J gene end by 3 bases; junction bases not matched to a gene: 15. In nucleotides, the CDR3 is TGTGCCAGCAGCGCCGCCGGGGGTCAGGGGGCCCCTAATGAAAAACTGTTTTTT. Translating gives CASSAAGGQGAPNEKLFF.

This clonotype was counted a few times. The V and J genes are TRBV20-1 and TRBJ1-1; D is unresolved. This CDR3 is built from 13 residues. Germline-derived CDR1 and CDR2 are DFQATT and SNEGSKA (reference sequence). Trimming stripped 3 bases from V and 0 bases from J, with 8 bases between. The DNA for the CDR3 is TGCAGTGCTAGGGGATTGATGAACACTGAAGCTTTCTTT. Protein sequence: CSARGLMNTEAFF.

There are many counts of this clonotype. The chain couples TRBV20-1 to TRBJ2-3; TRBD2 matches at 11 bases. CDR3 size: 16 residues. Germline V lookup: CDR1 DFQATT, CDR2 SNEGSKA (reference sequence). With V trimmed by 5 bases and J by 2 bases, 9 bases remained unmatched. The DNA for the CDR3 is TGCAGTGCTTTATCGACTAGCGGGGCGAACACAGATACGCAGTATTTT. Protein sequence: CSALSTSGANTDTQYF.

The rearrangement uses TRBV6-1 and TRBJ1-6; TRBD1 agrees at 9 bases. The V gene end was trimmed by 2 bases and the J gene end by 10 bases; junction bases not matched to a gene: 6. Germline CDR1 is MNHNS and CDR2 is SASEGT. The CDR3 runs to 15 residues. The CDR3 sequence is CASSETDRGGSPLHF. CDR3 nucleotide sequence: TGTGCCAGCAGTGAAACGGACAGGGGAGGCTCACCCCTCCACTTT.

The chain couples TRBV11-3 to TRBJ1-2; tentatively, D is TRBD1 (6 bases). The germline V gene encodes CDR1 SGHNT and CDR2 YENEEA. CDR3 length: 14 amino acids. Trimming cost V 2 bases and J 4 bases, with 11 bases left between them. CDR3 coding DNA: TGTGCCAGCAGCTTACCGGAACAGGGCTATGGCTACACCTTC. This gives the protein CASSLPEQGYGYTF.

This clonotype occurred many times. This chain links TRBV10-3 with TRBJ1-2; TRBD1 agrees at 9 bases. The CDR3 totals 14 residues. The V gene end was trimmed by 6 bases and the J gene end by 8 bases; junction bases not matched to a gene: 10. The V gene's germline CDR1 is ENHRY and CDR2 SYGVKD. The CDR3 DNA reads TGTGCCATCAGGAAGGGACAGGGCCTAGACGGCTACACCTTC. As protein: CAIRKGQGLDGYTF.

In its sample, this clonotype was seen many times. The rearrangement links TRBV28 to TRBJ2-2; TRBD1 matches 8 bases. Germline CDR1 is MDHEN and CDR2 is SYDVKM. The CDR3 contains 13 residues. The trim removed 6 bases at V and 5 bases at J, leaving 2 bases unmatched. The CDR3 DNA sequence: TGTGCCAGCAGGCAGGGGGCAACCGGGGAGCTGTTTTTT. This encodes CASRQGATGELFF.

This clonotype was seen a few times. The genes are TRBV30 and TRBJ2-1; the D is unclear. The ends were cut back, 4 bases at V and 9 bases at J, with 13 bases in the middle. CDR1 and CDR2 from the germline V gene are GTSNPN and SVGIG (reference sequence). CDR3 length: 12 amino acids. This CDR3 reads CAWTRSSFEQFF. CDR3 DNA: TGTGCCTGGACTCGTAGTAGCTTTGAGCAGTTCTTC.

There are many counts of this clonotype. The chain uses TRBV10-3 and TRBJ1-6; D ambiguous. The V gene lost 9 bases and the J gene lost 3 bases, with 9 bases spanning the gap. Germline V gene data show CDR1 as ENHRY and CDR2 as SYGVKD. This CDR3 spans 13 amino acids. The CDR3 protein is CAIPQNYNSPLHF. The CDR3 DNA is TGTGCCATACCACAGAACTATAATTCACCCCTCCACTTT.

This clonotype was observed a few times. J is TRBJ1-1 and V is TRBV19, with D possibly TRBD1 on 6 matching bases. CDR3 length equals 17 residues. Trimming took off 7 bases at V and 1 base at J, with 22 bases between the two ends. The V gene's germline CDR1 is LNHDA and CDR2 SQIVND (reference sequence). As DNA, the CDR3 is TGTGCCAGTACCCTGGACAGTAACAACCAAGGGAACACTGAAGCTTTCTTT. This sequence encodes CASTLDSNNQGNTEAFF.

The chain combines TRBV11-2 with TRBJ2-1; TRBD1 is a possible D gene (5 bases). Germline CDR1 SGHAT, CDR2 FQNNGV. Trimming removed 0 bases from V and 4 bases from J, with 7 bases in between. The length of the CDR3 is 14 residues. DNA for the CDR3: TGTGCCAGCAGCTTAGACAGGGCGTACAATGAGCAGTTCTTC. Translation gives CASSLDRAYNEQFF.

This clonotype has a count of ten or more. The gene calls are TRBV5-1 and TRBJ1-1; TRBD1 might be the D (6 bases). CDR1 is SGHRS, CDR2 YFSETQ, per germline. The CDR3 has 15 residues. The germline V and J ends were trimmed by 0 bases and 4 bases, with 13 bases remaining between them. The CDR3: CASSLDRVGVTEAFF. Written as DNA, the CDR3 is TGCGCCAGCAGCTTGGACAGGGTGGGCGTCACTGAAGCTTTCTTT.

This clonotype was seen ten or more times. The chain has TRBV2 and TRBJ2-3, with D perhaps matching TRBD2 (6 bases). The ends were cut back, 7 bases at V and 0 bases at J, with 14 bases in the middle. CDR3 length: 15 amino acids. CDR1 is SNHLY and CDR2 is FYNNEI in the germline V gene. The CDR3 region has the DNA TGTGCCAGCACCCGTGAGGGACTTAGCACAGATACGCAGTATTTT. This encodes CASTREGLSTDTQYF.